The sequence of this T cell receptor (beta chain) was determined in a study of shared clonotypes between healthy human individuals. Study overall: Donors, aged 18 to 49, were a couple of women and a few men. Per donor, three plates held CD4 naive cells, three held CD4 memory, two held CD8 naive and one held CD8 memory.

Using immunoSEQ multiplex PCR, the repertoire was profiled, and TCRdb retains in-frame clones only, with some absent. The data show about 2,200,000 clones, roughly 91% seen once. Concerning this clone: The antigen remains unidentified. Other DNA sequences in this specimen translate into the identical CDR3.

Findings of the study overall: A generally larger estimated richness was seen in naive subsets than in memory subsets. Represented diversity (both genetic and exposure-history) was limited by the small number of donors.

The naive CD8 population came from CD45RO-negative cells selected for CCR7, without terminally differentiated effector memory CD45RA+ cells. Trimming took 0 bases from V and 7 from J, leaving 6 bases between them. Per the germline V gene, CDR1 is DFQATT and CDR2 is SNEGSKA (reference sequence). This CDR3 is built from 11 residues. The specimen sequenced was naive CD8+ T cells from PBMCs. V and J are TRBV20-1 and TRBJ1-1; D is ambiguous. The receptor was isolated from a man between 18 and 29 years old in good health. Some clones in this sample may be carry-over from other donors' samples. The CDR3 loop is CSARDSVEAFF. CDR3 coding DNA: TGCAGTGCTAGAGATTCAGTTGAAGCTTTCTTT.